This TCR beta chain was obtained from a study of blood T cell repertoires in COVID-19. Turning to the study itself: COVID-19 samples from acute and convalescent phases originated in the United States, Italy and Spain.

The participants were between about 18 and 95 years old and came from 24 US areas. Cohort allocation depended upon clinical history that participants reported. Germline values: CDR1 PRHDT, CDR2 FYEKMQ (reference sequence). The germline V and J ends were trimmed by 2 bases and 9 bases, with 16 bases remaining between them. The CDR3 is 14 amino acids. In the original processing: Scientists estimated how many nucleated cells there were by amplifying reference gene primers. Only in-frame clones appear in the TCRdb table, and some are missing; sequencing was by immunoSEQ multiplex PCR. That table gives V, J and clone size, and the DNA gave D and trimming. The sample records 350,000 to 400,000 clones, roughly 90% being singletons.

Sequencing was carried out using PBMCs or T cells enriched from blood (not recorded which). The chain recombines TRBV13 with TRBJ1-2; D remains ambiguous. This receptor was identified in a woman in her 30s who had recovered from COVID-19. The CDR3 region is CASSLRRAVARYTF. As DNA, the CDR3 is TGTGCCAGCAGCTTACGGAGGGCGGTGGCACGCTACACCTTC. The whole variable domain, filled in from reference TRBV13 and TRBJ1-2, reads AAGVIQSPRHLIKEKRETATLKCYPIPRHDTVYWYQQGPGQDPQFLISFYEKMQSDKGSIPDRFSAQQFSDYHSELNMSSLELGDSALYFCASSLRRAVARYTFGSGTRLTVV.